Shown below are 7 T cell receptor beta chains from a single sample sequenced in a study of blood T cell repertoires in COVID-19. TCRdb's table, derived via immunoSEQ multiplex PCR, lists solely in-frame clones and lacks some. The sample consists of about 130,000 clones, 70% to 75% of them appearing once. Sequencing was performed on peripheral blood. The receptors were gathered from a man of 80 years or more with COVID-19, enrolled during active disease.

The chain employs TRBV28 and TRBJ2-7; 11 positions match TRBD2. CDR1 MDHEN and CDR2 SYDVKM come from the germline V gene. V shed 5 bases, J shed 2 bases, and the junction held 17 bases outside the gene matches. CDR3 length: 19 residues. This chain's CDR3 is CASSPDRVAGGPTPYEQYF. CDR3 in DNA: TGTGCCAGCAGTCCCGATAGAGTAGCGGGAGGGCCGACTCCCTACGAGCAGTACTTC.

The genes are TRBV7-6 and TRBJ2-5; TRBD2 aligns across 9 bases. The CDR3 runs 15 residues. Germline values: CDR1 SGHVS, CDR2 FNYEAQ. The ends lost 3 bases at V and 4 bases at J; junction bases unmatched: 6. The CDR3 DNA reads TGTGCCAGCAGCTTTCTAGCGGGATTAGGAGAGACCCAGTACTTC. It yields the protein CASSFLAGLGETQYF.

Only one count was recorded for this clone. The chain recombines TRBV21-1 with TRBJ2-7; the table calls TRBD2, which could not be checked here. TRBV21-1 is a listed pseudogene. The length of the CDR3 is 16 residues. This CDR3 reads CASSKGGGKGTYEQYF. The CDR3 bases are TGTGCCAGCAGCAAAGGTGGCGGGAAGGGGACCTACGAGCAGTACTTC.

The chain is built from TRBV7-9 and TRBJ2-3, with D tentatively TRBD1 (8 bases). The germline V gene encodes CDR1 SEHNR and CDR2 FQNEAQ (reference sequence). The CDR3 has 15 residues. V lost 1 base, J lost 4 bases, and 12 bases lay in between. The chain's CDR3 is CASSLGQGRADTQYF. CDR3 coding DNA: TGTGCCAGCAGCTTAGGACAGGGGAGGGCAGATACGCAGTATTTT. Full variable domain (outside the CDR3, taken from reference TRBV7-9 and TRBJ2-3): DTGVSQNPRHKITKRGQNVTFRCDPISEHNRLYWYRQTLGQGPEFLTYFQNEAQLEKSRLLSDRFSAERPKGSFSTLEIQRTEQGDSAMYLCASSLGQGRADTQYFGPGTRLTVL.

This clone was observed at least ten times. V and J are TRBV5-8 and TRBJ1-6; D unclear. Germline CDR1 SGHTS, CDR2 YDEGEE. V lost 4 bases to trimming and J lost 2 bases, with 13 bases between them. This CDR3 contains 16 residues. The chain's CDR3 is CASSSDIVPYNSPLHF. The CDR3 coding sequence is TGTGCCAGCAGCAGTGACATCGTCCCCTATAATTCACCCCTCCACTTT.

Only a few counts were recorded for this clone. CDR3 sequence: CSVEERGQITGELFF. In DNA, the CDR3 is TGCAGCGTTGAAGAAAGAGGACAGATCACCGGGGAGCTGTTTTTT. The chain employs TRBV29-1 and TRBJ2-2, with a possible D match to TRBD1 (6 bases). V lost 0 bases and J lost 4, with 12 bases in between. CDR1 and CDR2 (germline): SQVTM, ANQGSEA. The CDR3 totals 15 residues.

The chain links TRBV19 to TRBJ2-4, with D hard to call. Trimming pared 4 bases from V and 1 base from J, leaving 11 bases between. This CDR3 is 15 amino acids long. CDR1 and CDR2 from the germline V gene are LNHDA and SQIVND (reference sequence). CDR3 DNA sequence: TGTGCCAGTAGTAGCGTCCGAGAGGCCAAAAACATTCAGTACTTC. This sequence encodes CASSSVREAKNIQYF.